One T cell receptor beta chain is described in this entry. V gave up 5 bases and J gave up 5 bases; unmatched junction bases: 8. CDR1 LNHDA and CDR2 SQIVND come from the germline V gene (reference sequence). This CDR3 contains 14 residues. These data originate in a study of blood T cell repertoires in COVID-19. For the study at large: The United States, Italy and Spain provided the acute and convalescent COVID-19 samples.

Sequencing used immunoSEQ multiplex PCR; TCRdb keeps in-frame clones, though not all of them. The table has approximately 50,000 clones, less than 80% seen once. Sample: peripheral blood. This TCR was recovered from a man in his 70s with acute or convalescent COVID-19. The V call is TRBV19, the J call TRBJ2-5, with 7 bases identical to TRBD2. As DNA, the CDR3 is TGTGCCAGTAGTCTCGAAGGGAGGGGTGAGACCCAGTACTTC. Encoded protein: CASSLEGRGETQYF.